The entry that follows covers one T cell receptor (beta chain) sequence. Its binding antigen is unknown. The record has no base qualities; no much larger clone is one base away. The entry originates in a study of blood T cell repertoires in COVID-19 (dated by TCRdb to 2018 to 2021). Looking at the study overall: The collaborator samples originated in the United States, Italy and Spain and spanned the acute and convalescent phases of COVID-19. The prospective study material was composed of cDNA or gDNA derived from T cells, B-cell-depleted T cells, or PBMCs. Subjects who had been exposed to COVID-19, were actively infected with it, or had recovered from it provided the deeply sampled blood TCRbeta repertoires that made up the dataset. The repertoires were released in a freely available public database intended as a resource for research on the immune response to SARS-CoV-2. The samples were drawn from the first 160 participants of the ongoing ImmuneRACE study and from roughly 1,300 subjects provided by 6 global collaborators. The sample metadata nearly always contained a de-identified subject ID, COVID-19 status, age in years and sex. HLA class I and class II types, where available, came from metadata supplied by the sample provider rather than from assay-based typing. The investigation overall reported the following: The amount of clinical and demographic metadata varied by source and participant and was provided uncurated.

TCRbeta CDR3 regions were amplified from genomic DNA by means of the immunoSEQ Assay, a bias-controlled multiplex PCR. The paper's data handling went like this. Nucleated cell counts per sample were estimated from amplification of reference gene primers within the assay. To quantify the absolute abundance of each unique TCRbeta CDR3 rearrangement, sequence reads were collapsed and filtered. For each sample, productive Simpson clonality was calculated by taking the square root of Simpson's diversity index across productive rearrangements. TCRdb limited this immuneACCESS table to in-frame rearrangements with V and J called. A share of clones is missing; checked studies link under half to unresolved V genes, and the rest is unexplained. V and J calls and clone size follow that table, whereas D and trimming were derived from the DNA. For this sample there are around 380,000 clones; about four fifths appear just once. The ten largest account for roughly 1.1% of the sample.

Each collaborating institution followed its own protocols to collect whole blood in K2EDTA tubes. For TCRbeta analysis, collaborators shipped samples as frozen whole blood, isolated PBMCs, or DNA extracted from either of those sample types. Trimming accounts for 3 bases at V and 5 bases at J, while the number of junction bases matched to no gene is 4. The germline V gene provides CDR1 SQVTM and CDR2 ANQGSEA. CDR3 length: 13 amino acids, cysteine to phenylalanine. Solely the CDR3 DNA is kept, with 39 bases framed from the first base. The source material was peripheral blood. The receptor was isolated from a human donor with acute or convalescent COVID-19. The donor label of this sample is uncertain. The chain links TRBV29-1 with TRBJ2-1; 7 middle bases align to TRBD1. Read as DNA, the sequence is TGCAGCGTTGATAGGGACAGACACAATGAGCAGTTCTTC. The translation is CSVDRDRHNEQFF.